Sequencing of this TCR beta chain was carried out in a study of T cells in Graves' hyperthyroidism and ophthalmopathy. Notes on the study in general: Within blood appeared most thyroid clonotypes that had expanded above 0.001.

Researchers amplified the TCR beta CDR3 regions from RNA transcripts. The HTBI primer set served for first-round RT-PCR of the TCR CDR3. TCRdb fed the multiplex PCR reads into MiXCR, producing one record per CDR3 protein. This table holds 35,000 to 45,000 distinct CDR3 sequences, 40% to 60% found once. The CDR3 loop spans 17 amino acids. Germline lookup yields CDR1 LNHDA and CDR2 SQIVND (reference sequence). With 5 bases clipped from V and 3 bases from J, the junction kept 5 bases outside the gene matches. Active moderate-to-severe ophthalmopathy, Clinical Activity Score at least 3, NOSPECS at least 4, under 3 months' duration. Clinical symptoms, serum thyroxine and TRAb, thyroid ultrasound and orbital computed tomography together formed the diagnostic basis. This sample holds PBMCs from around 9.9 ml fresh peripheral blood. Ten or more counts support this clonotype. The antigen is undetermined.

The clonotype originates from a man aged 35 to 55 with Graves' ophthalmopathy. The J gene is TRBJ2-6, the V gene TRBV19; 12 bases fit TRBD1. The specimen was blood. CDR3 region: CASSFRDRGLGANVLTF. CDR3 in DNA: TGTGCCAGTAGTTTCCGGGACAGGGGGCTTGGGGCCAACGTCCTGACTTTC.